This entry describes one T cell receptor (beta chain). The antigen is unknown. Profiling relied on immunoSEQ multiplex PCR, and the TCRdb table lists in-frame clones only, not all of them. The sample consists of roughly 120,000 clones, about 95% of them appearing once. This specimen belongs to a study of T cell responses to AZD1222 COVID-19 vaccine. Study-wide results and limits: The span of vaccine-associated CD4 TCRs extended across spike, with dominance at 160-218 and 743-854. Vaccination with two AZD1222 doses was followed by a rise in Spike-specific TCR breadth and depth. Clonal diversity was possibly underestimated, and the donors were mostly white British, with more females.

Sequences were derived from peripheral blood, sampled 28 days after the second AZD1222 dose. This receptor was identified in an adult who received the AZD1222 COVID-19 vaccine.

DNA for the CDR3: TGTGCCAGTACCCAGGGGCCCGGGAGCAATCAGCCCCAGCATTTT. Its protein is CASTQGPGSNQPQHF. The chain links TRBV19 to TRBJ1-5; the D gene is possibly TRBD1 (6 bases). V was trimmed by 7 bases and J by 1 base, leaving 14 bases between them. This CDR3 region has 15 residues. Germline V gives CDR1 LNHDA, CDR2 SQIVND (reference sequence).